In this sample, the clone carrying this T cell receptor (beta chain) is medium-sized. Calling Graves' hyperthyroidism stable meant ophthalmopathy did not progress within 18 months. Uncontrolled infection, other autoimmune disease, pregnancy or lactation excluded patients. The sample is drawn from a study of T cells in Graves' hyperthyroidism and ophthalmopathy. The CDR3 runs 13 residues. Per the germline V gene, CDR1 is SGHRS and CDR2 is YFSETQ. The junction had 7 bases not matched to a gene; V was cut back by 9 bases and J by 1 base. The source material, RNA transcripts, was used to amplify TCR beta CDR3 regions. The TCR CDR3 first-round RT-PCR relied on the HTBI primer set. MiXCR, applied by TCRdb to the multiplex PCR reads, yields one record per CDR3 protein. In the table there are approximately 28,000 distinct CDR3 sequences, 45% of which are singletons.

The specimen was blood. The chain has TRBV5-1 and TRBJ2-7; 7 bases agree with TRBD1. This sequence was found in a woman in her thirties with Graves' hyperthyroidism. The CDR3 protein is CATRQGESYEQYF. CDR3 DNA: TGCGCCACCCGGCAGGGGGAATCCTACGAGCAGTACTTC.